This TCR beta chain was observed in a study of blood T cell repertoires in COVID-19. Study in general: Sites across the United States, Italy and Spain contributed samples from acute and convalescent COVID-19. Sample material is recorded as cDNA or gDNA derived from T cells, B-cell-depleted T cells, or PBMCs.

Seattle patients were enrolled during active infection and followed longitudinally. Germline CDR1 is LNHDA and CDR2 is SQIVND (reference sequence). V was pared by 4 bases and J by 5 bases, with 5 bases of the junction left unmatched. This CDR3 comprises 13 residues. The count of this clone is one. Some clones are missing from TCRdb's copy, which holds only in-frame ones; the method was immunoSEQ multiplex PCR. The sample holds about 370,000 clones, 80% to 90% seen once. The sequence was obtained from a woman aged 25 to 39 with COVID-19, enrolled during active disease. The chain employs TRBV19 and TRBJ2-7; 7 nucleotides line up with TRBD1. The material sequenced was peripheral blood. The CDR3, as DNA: TGTGCCAGTAGTAGACAGGGTGTCGACGAGCAGTACTTC. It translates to CASSRQGVDEQYF.